These 30 T cell receptor beta chains were all obtained from the same sample, sequenced in a study of blood T cell repertoires in COVID-19. Only in-frame clones appear in the TCRdb table, and some are missing; sequencing was by immunoSEQ multiplex PCR. The table lists more than 300,000 clones, 75% to 90% of them singletons. Sequencing was done on a sample of peripheral blood. The receptor source for this set is a woman aged 45-65 years with COVID-19, enrolled during active disease.

The rearrangement links TRBV5-4 to TRBJ1-1, with D perhaps matching TRBD1 (5 bases). The CDR3 extends over 18 amino acids. Germline CDR1 and CDR2: SGHNT and YYREEE (reference sequence). V lost 3 bases to trimming and J lost 3 bases, with 24 bases between them. The chain's CDR3 is CASSSQFAYQGWDTEAFF. The CDR3 DNA is TGTGCCAGCAGCTCCCAATTCGCATACCAGGGATGGGACACTGAAGCTTTCTTT. The full variable domain, rest sourced from reference TRBV5-4 and TRBJ1-1, is ETGVTQSPTHLIKTRGQQVTLRCSSQSGHNTVSWYQQALGQGPQFIFQYYREEENGRGNFPPRFSGLQFPNYSSELNVNALELDDSALYLCASSSQFAYQGWDTEAFFGQGTRLTVV.

There are a few counts of this clone. This chain joins TRBV5-1 and TRBJ2-5, with 8 bases fitting TRBD2. The CDR3 has 17 residues. Per the germline V gene, CDR1 is SGHRS and CDR2 is YFSETQ. Losses at the gene ends were 3 bases for V and 2 bases for J; bases not matched to a gene: 12. In nucleotides, the CDR3 is TGCGCCAGCAGCTACGCTTCGGGAGGGATGGAGCAAGAGACCCAGTACTTC. It specifies CASSYASGGMEQETQYF.

This chain joins TRBV7-9 and TRBJ2-7; D is perhaps TRBD1 (5 bases). The CDR3 loop spans 13 amino acids. Germline V gives CDR1 SEHNR, CDR2 FQNEAQ (reference sequence). Trimming removed 3 bases at V and 2 bases at J, with 8 bases between. The CDR3 bases are TGTGCCAGCAGCTTGACAGATACCTACGAGCAGTACTTC. Translation gives CASSLTDTYEQYF.

Concerning this clone itself: This CDR3 is also generated by other DNA sequences in the sample. The V gene is TRBV19, the J gene TRBJ1-2; D is uncertain. The CDR3 loop spans 14 amino acids. Per germline, CDR1 LNHDA and CDR2 SQIVND (reference sequence). Trimming took off 3 bases at V and 2 bases at J, with 10 bases between the two ends. CDR3 coding DNA: TGTGCCAGTAGTATCCTCGCGGGGAACTATGGCTACACCTTC. Its translation: CASSILAGNYGYTF. The variable domain in full, completed from reference TRBV19 and TRBJ1-2, reads DGGITQSPKYLFRKEGQNVTLSCEQNLNHDAMYWYRQDPGQGLRLIYYSQIVNDFQKGDIAEGYSVSREKKESFPLTVTSAQKNPTAFYLCASSILAGNYGYTFGSGTRLTVV.

The rearrangement joins TRBV5-4 to TRBJ1-2; 10 positions agree with TRBD1. With V trimmed by 4 bases and J by 8 bases, 14 bases remained unmatched. Germline V gene sequence: CDR1 SGHNT, CDR2 YYREEE (reference sequence). The CDR3 runs 16 residues. This CDR3 is CASSRPPGQGTEGYTF. The CDR3 DNA is TGTGCCAGCAGCCGACCCCCGGGACAGGGGACTGAGGGCTACACCTTC.

This clone was observed a single time. The J gene is TRBJ1-4, the V gene TRBV12-3 or TRBV12-4; 8 positions match TRBD1. The CDR3 consists of 13 residues. V was pared by 8 bases and J by 8 bases, with 7 bases of the junction left unmatched. The CDR3 reads CASGRQGYEKLFF. In nucleotides, the CDR3 is TGTGCCAGCGGACGACAGGGGTACGAAAAACTGTTTTTT.

This clone came up once. The genes are TRBV9 and TRBJ2-2; TRBD2 matches 10 bases. CDR1 and CDR2 (germline): SGDLS, YYNGEE. V lost 3 bases to trimming and J lost 1 base; unmatched junction nucleotides: 12. The CDR3 contains 19 residues. DNA of the CDR3: TGTGCCAGCAGCGCCCCCGGAGTAGCGGGAGGTCTGAACACCGGGGAGCTGTTTTTT. This codes for CASSAPGVAGGLNTGELFF.

The V gene is TRBV7-7, the J gene TRBJ2-7; D is unclear. Germline V lookup: CDR1 SSHAT, CDR2 FNYEAQ (reference sequence). The germline V and J ends were trimmed by 1 base and 0 bases, with 7 bases remaining between them. The CDR3 consists of 14 residues. DNA for the CDR3: TGTGCCAGCAGCTTAGGCGGAAACTCCTACGAGCAGTACTTC. Translation: CASSLGGNSYEQYF.

The chain links TRBV4-1 to TRBJ2-4, with 7 bases lining up with TRBD1. With 0 bases clipped from V and 8 bases from J, the junction kept 13 bases outside the gene matches. Germline CDR1 is MGHRA and CDR2 is YSYEKL. This CDR3 is built from 17 residues. The CDR3 reads CASSQEEATGRQYIQYF. The CDR3 nucleotides are TGCGCCAGCAGCCAAGAAGAGGCGACAGGGCGCCAGTACATTCAGTACTTC.

This clone has a handful of counts. This chain uses TRBV3-1 (or the pseudogene TRBV3-2) with TRBJ2-1, with D maybe TRBD2 (6 bases). Trimming removed 0 bases from V and 4 bases from J, with 13 bases in between. The length of the CDR3 is 16 residues. Germline V gene lookup returns CDR1 LGHDT and CDR2 YNNKEL (reference sequence). This CDR3 reads CASSQEKDYPYNEQFF. CDR3 sequence (DNA): TGTGCCAGCAGCCAAGAAAAGGACTATCCTTACAATGAGCAGTTCTTC.

This clone was seen a single time. V usage is TRBV14 and J usage is TRBJ2-3; D is perhaps TRBD1 (6 bases). The germline V gene has CDR1 SGHDN and CDR2 FVKESK. Trimming stripped 4 bases from V and 5 bases from J, with 10 bases between. This CDR3 has 13 amino acids. The CDR3 coding sequence is TGTGCCAGCAGCCTGGGGGCGGGAGATACGCAGTATTTT. It codes for CASSLGAGDTQYF.

V and J are TRBV4-2 and TRBJ2-1; 9 nucleotides line up with TRBD2. The junction had 17 bases not matched to a gene; V was cut back by 5 bases and J by 0 bases. The CDR3 has 20 amino acids. Germline V gene sequence: CDR1 LGHNA, CDR2 YNFKEQ. DNA for the CDR3: TGTGCCAGCAGCTCCACCCAAGCGGGAGGTGTTCTGAGCTCCTACAATGAGCAGTTCTTC. Residues: CASSSTQAGGVLSSYNEQFF.

The chain is built from TRBV14 and TRBJ1-1; D may be TRBD1 (6 bases). Germline CDR1 and CDR2: SGHDN and FVKESK. Trimming left V 4 bases short and J 5 bases short, with 14 bases between. The CDR3 sequence is 14 residues long. The CDR3 DNA reads as TGTGCCAGCAGCCGACTGGGGGGGGCGACTGAAGCTTTCTTT. This translates into CASSRLGGATEAFF.

CDR3 bases: TGTGCCAGCAGCCGAATGAGCGGTGACTCCTACGAGCAGTACTTC. This encodes CASSRMSGDSYEQYF. V is TRBV7-6 and J is TRBJ2-7; D is possibly TRBD2 (5 bases). Trimming left V 5 bases short and J 0 bases short, with 14 bases between. CDR1 and CDR2 (germline): SGHVS, FNYEAQ. CDR3 length: 15 residues. The whole variable domain, filled in from reference TRBV7-6 and TRBJ2-7, reads GAGVSQSPRYKVTKRGQDVALRCDPISGHVSLYWYRQALGQGPEFLTYFNYEAQQDKSGLPNDRFSAERPEGSISTLTIQRTEQRDSAMYRCASSRMSGDSYEQYFGPGTRLTVT.

The chain couples TRBV9 to TRBJ1-1; D gene unclear. Germline lookup yields CDR1 SGDLS and CDR2 YYNGEE. The V end was cut by 0 bases, the J end by 1 base, with 7 bases between. The CDR3 covers 14 residues. The CDR3 DNA reads TGTGCCAGCAGCGTAGCTTCAGGGAACACTGAAGCTTTCTTT. Its protein is CASSVASGNTEAFF.

V usage is TRBV21-1 and J usage is TRBJ2-3; TRBD2, as called in the table, went unchecked against the DNA. TRBV21-1 is marked as a pseudogene. The CDR3 extends over 15 amino acids. CDR3 nucleotides: TGTGCCAGCAGCAAAGATCGCCTAGCCGGGGATACGCAGTATTTT. Its translation: CASSKDRLAGDTQYF.

J is TRBJ2-7 and V is TRBV7-9; TRBD1 aligns across 9 bases. Trimming cost V 3 bases and J 5 bases; bases outside gene matches: 8. Germline assignment: CDR1 SEHNR and CDR2 FQNEAQ (reference sequence). The CDR3 is made up of 15 amino acids. The CDR3 DNA reads TGTGCCAGCAGCTTCCGTACAGGGGGCATCGACGAGCAGTACTTC. Translating gives CASSFRTGGIDEQYF.

The V call is TRBV6-5, the J call TRBJ1-5; no clear D gene. The germline V and J ends were trimmed by 2 bases and 11 bases, with 13 bases remaining between them. This CDR3 is built from 13 residues. Per germline, CDR1 MNHEY and CDR2 SVGAGI. The CDR3 loop reads CASSYESGRAQHF. CDR3 sequence (DNA): TGTGCCAGCAGTTACGAGTCGGGTCGGGCCCAGCATTTT.

This clone was seen just once. J is TRBJ2-1 and V is TRBV5-1; 10 bases map to TRBD1. The CDR3 runs to 13 residues. Trimming removed 6 bases from V and 8 bases from J; junction bases left unmatched: 5. CDR1 SGHRS and CDR2 YFSETQ come from the germline V gene. The CDR3 DNA follows: TGCGCCAGCACGTGGACAGGGGGGCATGAGCAGTTCTTC. It is translated as CASTWTGGHEQFF.

This chain uses TRBV7-2 with TRBJ2-5; 8 positions agree with TRBD1. Unmatched junction bases numbered 3, after V lost 0 bases and J lost 3 bases. Per germline, CDR1 SGHTA and CDR2 FQGNSA. The CDR3 has 15 residues. CDR3 sequence (DNA): TGTGCCAGCAGCTTAGCGGGACAGGTGAAAGAGACCCAGTACTTC. Protein: CASSLAGQVKETQYF.

The rearrangement uses TRBV6-5 and TRBJ1-1, with D maybe TRBD1 (6 bases). CDR3 length equals 13 residues. V was cut by 5 bases and J by 6 bases, with 13 bases left in between. Per the germline V gene, CDR1 is MNHEY and CDR2 is SVGAGI. CDR3: CASSPTGIPEAFF. CDR3 nucleotides: TGTGCCAGCAGTCCTACAGGGATCCCTGAAGCTTTCTTT.

The chain joins TRBV30 to TRBJ1-4; the D is unclear. CDR3 length: 11 residues. With 2 bases removed from V and 6 bases from J, the gap between germline ends came to 4 bases. CDR1 and CDR2 from the germline V gene are GTSNPN and SVGIG (reference sequence). This CDR3 is CAWSSHEKLFF. The CDR3 DNA follows: TGTGCCTGGAGTAGCCATGAAAAACTGTTTTTT.

Only one count was recorded for this clone. This chain uses TRBV6-5 with TRBJ2-1, with 7 positions matching TRBD2. Germline values: CDR1 MNHEY, CDR2 SVGAGI. This CDR3 spans 14 amino acids. V shed 8 bases, J shed 1 base, and the junction held 5 bases outside the gene matches. The CDR3 loop is CASLADQSYNEQFF. In DNA, the CDR3 is TGTGCCAGCCTAGCGGACCAATCCTACAATGAGCAGTTCTTC.

The chain employs TRBV27 and TRBJ2-7, with 8 bases aligning to TRBD1. The CDR3 covers 14 residues. Germline values: CDR1 MNHEY, CDR2 SMNVEV (reference sequence). Trimming removed 1 base from V and 4 bases from J; junction bases left unmatched: 3. DNA of the CDR3: TGTGCCAGCAGTTTATTACAGGGGGTATACGAGCAGTACTTC. This translates into CASSLLQGVYEQYF.

The chain joins TRBV9 to TRBJ1-3, with a tentative D call TRBD1 (5 bases). V was clipped by 4 bases and J by 3 bases, with 11 bases between them. CDR1 is SGDLS and CDR2 is YYNGEE in the germline V gene. The CDR3 extends over 14 amino acids. The CDR3 is CASSFQGIGNTIYF. The CDR3 DNA reads TGTGCCAGCAGCTTCCAGGGAATTGGAAACACCATATATTTT.

The V gene is TRBV27, the J gene TRBJ2-1; a possible D gene is TRBD2 (6 bases). The CDR3 extends over 17 amino acids. The germline V gene encodes CDR1 MNHEY and CDR2 SMNVEV (reference sequence). V lost 6 bases and J 3 bases, leaving 21 bases between the germline ends. The CDR3 here is CASSPRSLAIVYNEQFF. CDR3 sequence (DNA): TGTGCCAGCAGCCCACGTTCGCTAGCGATTGTCTACAATGAGCAGTTCTTC.

The V call is TRBV3-1 (or the pseudogene TRBV3-2), the J call TRBJ1-1, with D unclear. The CDR3 has 14 residues. The V end lost 4 bases, the J end lost 3 bases, and 12 bases lay between the germline ends. Per germline, CDR1 LGHDT and CDR2 YNNKEL (reference sequence). CDR3 nucleotide sequence: TGTGCCAGCAGCCGGTCCTACCTGGACACTGAAGCTTTCTTT. Amino acids: CASSRSYLDTEAFF.

The gene calls are TRBV19 and TRBJ2-1, with D possibly matching TRBD2 (7 bases). Germline CDR1 is LNHDA and CDR2 is SQIVND (reference sequence). V was pared by 3 bases and J by 5 bases, with 14 bases between. This CDR3 comprises 15 residues. The DNA of the CDR3 is TGTGCCAGTAGTATTCAGGGGAGGGTGAACAATGAGCAGTTCTTC. Its translation: CASSIQGRVNNEQFF.

The V and J genes are TRBV5-1 and TRBJ2-3, with 8 nucleotides matching TRBD2. This CDR3 has 15 amino acids. The V and J ends lost 0 bases and 7 bases, in that order; junction bases with no gene match: 7. Germline CDR1 reads SGHRS; CDR2 reads YFSETQ. CDR3 protein: CASSLEPGRANTQYF. CDR3 sequence (DNA): TGCGCCAGCAGCTTGGAACCCGGGAGGGCAAATACGCAGTATTTT.

CDR3 residues: CASSDSGTRTYEQYF. CDR3 nucleotides: TGTGCCAGCAGTGATTCCGGGACTAGGACCTACGAGCAGTACTTC. J is TRBJ2-7 and V is TRBV6-1; 8 nucleotides agree with TRBD2. Germline assignment: CDR1 MNHNS and CDR2 SASEGT. Trimming cost V 3 bases and J 2 bases; bases outside gene matches: 6. This CDR3 has 15 residues.